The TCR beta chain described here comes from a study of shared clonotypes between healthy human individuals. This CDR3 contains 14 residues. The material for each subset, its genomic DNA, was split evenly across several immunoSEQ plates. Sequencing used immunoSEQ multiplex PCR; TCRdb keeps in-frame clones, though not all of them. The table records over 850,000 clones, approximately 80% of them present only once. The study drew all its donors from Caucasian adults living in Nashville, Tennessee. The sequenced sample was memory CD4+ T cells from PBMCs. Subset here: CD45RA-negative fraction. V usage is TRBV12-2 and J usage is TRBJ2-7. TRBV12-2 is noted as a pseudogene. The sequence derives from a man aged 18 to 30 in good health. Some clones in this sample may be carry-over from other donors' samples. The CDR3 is CASRLGGKYREQYF. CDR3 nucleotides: TGTGCAAGTCGCTTAGGGGGGAAATATCGCGAGCAGTACTTC.